Listed below are T cell receptor beta chains from one sample, sequenced in a study of blood T cell repertoires in COVID-19. The protocol was immunoSEQ multiplex PCR, while the TCRdb copy is restricted to in-frame clones and leaves out a portion. The sample lists 250,000 to 300,000 clones, approximately 88% occurring once. The specimen sequenced was PBMCs or T cells enriched from blood (not recorded which). Source of these receptors: a woman aged 40-49 years who had recovered from COVID-19. CDR3s include the opening cysteine and the closing phenylalanine or tryptophan. D genes are given only for firm matches. Expanded clones get a size class; other rows say once, few or many, or leave the size out.

TRBV18	-	TRBJ1-3	TRBD1	CASSPTGTGTGNTIYF	TGTGCCAGCTCACCAACCGGGACAGGGACAGGAAACACCATATATTTT
TRBV7-9	-	TRBJ2-5	TRBD1	CASSRTGGETQYF	TGTGCCAGCAGCCGTACAGGGGGGGAGACCCAGTACTTC
TRBV5-6	-	TRBJ1-1	-	CASSLRGEAFF	TGTGCCAGCAGCTTGAGAGGGGAAGCTTTCTTT
TRBV29-1	-	TRBJ1-3	-	CSVGGGSTGNTIYF	TGCAGCGTTGGGGGGGGTTCGACTGGAAACACCATATATTTT
TRBV5-6	-	TRBJ1-1	-	CASSSLQGRNTEAFF	TGTGCCAGCAGCTCCTTACAGGGAAGGAACACTGAAGCTTTCTTT
TRBV12-3/TRBV12-4	-	TRBJ1-2	-	CASSHIALDGYTF	TGTGCCAGCAGCCATATAGCCCTAGATGGCTACACCTTC
TRBV6-5	-	TRBJ2-4	TRBD2	CASSPRESGNIQYF	TGTGCCAGCAGTCCGCGGGAGAGCGGAAACATTCAGTACTTC
TRBV6-2/TRBV6-3	-	TRBJ1-2	TRBD1	CASSLTGVYGYTF	TGTGCCAGCAGCTTGACAGGGGTCTATGGCTACACCTTC
TRBV6-5	once	TRBJ1-6	-	CASSYGISRGSPLHF	TGTGCCAGCAGTTACGGCATCTCCCGGGGTTCACCCCTCCACTTT
TRBV28	-	TRBJ1-2	-	CASGVSPPSANYGYTF	TGTGCCAGCGGCGTTAGCCCGCCAAGTGCTAACTATGGCTACACCTTC
TRBV19	-	TRBJ1-4	-	CASSIETGAPNEKLFF	TGTGCCAGTAGTATAGAAACAGGCGCGCCTAATGAAAAACTGTTTTTT
TRBV4-3	-	TRBJ2-2	-	CASSQDIGALNTGELFF	TGCGCCAGCAGCCAAGATATCGGTGCCCTGAACACCGGGGAGCTGTTTTTT
TRBV7-7	-	TRBJ1-3	TRBD1	CASSLATGAGNTIYF	TGTGCTAGCAGCTTAGCGACAGGGGCTGGAAACACCATATATTTT
TRBV19	-	TRBJ1-5	TRBD1	CASSTTGGNQPQHF	TGTGCCAGTAGTACGACAGGGGGGAATCAGCCCCAGCATTTT
TRBV18	-	TRBJ2-5	-	CASSPEGGSETQYF	TGTGCCAGCTCCCCGGAAGGAGGGTCGGAGACCCAGTACTTC
TRBV23-1	few	TRBJ1-5	TRBD1	CASSDRDQPQHF	TGCGCCAGCAGCGACAGGGATCAGCCCCAGCATTTT
TRBV12-3/TRBV12-4	-	TRBJ2-4	-	CASSLNRWNIQYF	TGTGCCAGCAGTTTAAATCGGTGGAACATTCAGTACTTC
TRBV13	once	TRBJ2-2	TRBD2	CASSPSLAGENTGELFF	TGTGCCAGCAGCCCGAGTTTAGCGGGGGAAAACACCGGGGAGCTGTTTTTT
TRBV5-1	-	TRBJ2-5	-	CASSLGGRGETQYF	TGCGCCAGCAGCTTGGGAGGTAGGGGTGAGACCCAGTACTTC
TRBV11-2	-	TRBJ2-1	TRBD2	CASSSSSVAGYNEQFF	TGTGCCAGCAGCTCTTCTTCCGTAGCGGGTTACAATGAGCAGTTCTTC
TRBV9	-	TRBJ2-1	TRBD1	CASSVDRGSYNEQFF	TGTGCCAGCAGCGTGGACAGGGGCTCCTACAATGAGCAGTTCTTC
TRBV19	-	TRBJ1-4	-	CASSRDWTDPSGLFF	TGTGCCAGTAGTCGAGACTGGACTGACCCCTCGGGACTGTTTTTT
TRBV27	-	TRBJ2-7	-	CASRKRQVSSYEQYF	TGTGCCAGCAGAAAAAGACAGGTGAGCTCCTACGAGCAGTACTTC
TRBV5-1	-	TRBJ1-1	TRBD1	CASTIGTGLNTEAFF	TGCGCCAGCACTATAGGGACAGGGTTGAACACTGAAGCTTTCTTT
TRBV5-1	-	TRBJ2-5	TRBD2	CASSAGGSSEETQYF	TGCGCCAGCAGTGCGGGCGGGAGCTCGGAAGAGACCCAGTACTTC
TRBV30	-	TRBJ1-1	-	CAWDTGQATEAFF	TGTGCCTGGGATACGGGACAAGCGACTGAAGCTTTCTTT
TRBV27	-	TRBJ1-2	TRBD1	CASSPTGVTYGYTF	TGTGCCAGCAGTCCGACAGGGGTGACCTATGGCTACACCTTC
TRBV6-1	-	TRBJ1-1	-	CASSEGVGGVGTEAFF	TGTGCCAGCAGTGAAGGGGTTGGAGGGGTGGGCACTGAAGCTTTCTTT
TRBV5-1	-	TRBJ1-2	-	CASSLGESLGYTF	TGCGCCAGCAGCTTAGGGGAATCCTTGGGCTACACCTTC
TRBV24-1	-	TRBJ2-7	TRBD1	CATSRGQGEPDEQYF	TGTGCCACCAGCCGCGGACAGGGGGAACCTGACGAGCAGTACTTC
TRBV27	-	TRBJ1-5	-	CASSLQQGSQPQHF	TGTGCCAGCAGTTTACAGCAGGGTAGCCAGCCCCAGCATTTT
TRBV14	-	TRBJ2-1	TRBD2	CASSQDVGRGGHHGQFF	TGTGCCAGCAGCCAAGATGTCGGGCGGGGGGGCCACCACGGGCAGTTCTTC
TRBV11-3	-	TRBJ2-1	-	CASQGTGGLRDHNEQFF	TGTGCCAGTCAGGGGACGGGGGGCCTTAGAGACCACAATGAGCAGTTCTTC
TRBV7-3	-	TRBJ2-3	TRBD2	CASSPYSGGTDTQYF	TGTGCCAGCAGCCCTTATAGCGGGGGAACAGATACGCAGTATTTT
TRBV5-4	-	TRBJ1-3	-	CASSDRSSGNTIYF	TGTGCCAGCAGCGACAGGAGCTCTGGAAACACCATATATTTT
TRBV5-6	-	TRBJ1-2	-	CASSRWFGARRTSRGYTF	TGTGCCAGCAGCCGATGGTTTGGTGCGAGGAGGACCTCCAGGGGCTACACCTTC
TRBV12-3/TRBV12-4	-	TRBJ1-1	-	CASRIEMNTEAFF	TGTGCCAGCAGAATCGAGATGAACACTGAAGCTTTCTTT
TRBV18	-	TRBJ1-1	-	CASSQGGDTEAFF	TGTGCCAGCTCACAGGGAGGGGACACTGAAGCTTTCTTT
TRBV30	-	TRBJ1-5	-	CAWNSALRGPQHF	TGTGCCTGGAATTCGGCGTTGCGGGGGCCCCAGCATTTT
TRBV5-4	once	TRBJ2-1	TRBD2	CASSLESGGWNEQFF	TGTGCCAGCAGCTTGGAGAGCGGGGGGTGGAATGAGCAGTTCTTC
TRBV5-6	-	TRBJ2-1	TRBD2	CASSLALAGEYNEQFF	TGTGCCAGCAGCTTGGCACTAGCGGGGGAATACAATGAGCAGTTCTTC
TRBV4-3	few	TRBJ1-1	-	CASSQDLRGPAEAFF	TGCGCCAGCAGCCAAGATTTGCGGGGTCCCGCTGAAGCTTTCTTT
TRBV14	-	TRBJ1-2	-	CASSHITGDSNYGYTF	TGTGCCAGCAGCCACATTACGGGGGACTCTAACTATGGCTACACCTTC
TRBV25-1	-	TRBJ1-2	TRBD1	CASSDYGAGQGSRGYTF	TGTGCCAGCAGTGATTATGGTGCGGGACAGGGCTCAAGGGGCTACACCTTC
TRBV6-5	-	TRBJ1-2	TRBD1	CASRGTGDDYGYTF	TGTGCCAGCAGGGGGACAGGGGACGACTATGGCTACACCTTC
TRBV6-5	-	TRBJ2-5	-	CASSYGGQQETQYF	TGTGCCAGCAGTTACGGCGGACAGCAAGAGACCCAGTACTTC
TRBV5-1	-	TRBJ2-3	TRBD2	CASRGGASTDTQYF	TGCGCCAGCCGGGGAGGGGCTAGCACAGATACGCAGTATTTT
TRBV19	-	TRBJ1-1	TRBD1	CASSRTGTFEAFF	TGTGCCAGTAGTCGGACAGGAACTTTTGAAGCTTTCTTT
TRBV7-9	-	TRBJ1-3	-	CASSLARLEVATIYF	TGTGCCAGCAGCTTAGCCAGACTGGAAGTGGCCACCATATATTTT
TRBV5-4	-	TRBJ2-7	-	CASSLGQDYEQYF	TGTGCCAGCAGCTTGGGGCAGGACTACGAGCAGTACTTC
TRBV30	-	TRBJ1-1	-	CAWSGQVGVNTEAFF	TGTGCCTGGAGTGGACAGGTTGGTGTGAACACTGAAGCTTTCTTT
TRBV19	-	TRBJ2-7	TRBD1	CASSTYWTGRYEQYF	TGTGCCAGTAGTACCTACTGGACAGGGAGGTACGAGCAGTACTTC
TRBV5-6	-	TRBJ1-1	TRBD1	CASSGTGAGNTEAFF	TGTGCCAGCAGCGGGACAGGGGCGGGGAACACTGAAGCTTTCTTT
TRBV30	-	TRBJ1-6	TRBD1	CAWRPPQGRGGSPLHF	TGTGCCTGGAGGCCCCCACAGGGGAGAGGAGGATCACCCCTCCACTTT